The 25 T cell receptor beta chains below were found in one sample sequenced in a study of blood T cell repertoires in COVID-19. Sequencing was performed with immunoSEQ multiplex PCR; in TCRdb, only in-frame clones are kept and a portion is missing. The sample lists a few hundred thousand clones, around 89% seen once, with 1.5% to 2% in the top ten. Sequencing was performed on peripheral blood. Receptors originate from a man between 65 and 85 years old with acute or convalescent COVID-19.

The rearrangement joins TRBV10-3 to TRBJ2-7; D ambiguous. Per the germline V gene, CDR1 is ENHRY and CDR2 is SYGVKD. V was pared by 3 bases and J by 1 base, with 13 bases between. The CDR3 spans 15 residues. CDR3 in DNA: TGTGCCATCAGTGATCCGGAGTTCTTTTCCTACGAGCAGTACTTC. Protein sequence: CAISDPEFFSYEQYF.

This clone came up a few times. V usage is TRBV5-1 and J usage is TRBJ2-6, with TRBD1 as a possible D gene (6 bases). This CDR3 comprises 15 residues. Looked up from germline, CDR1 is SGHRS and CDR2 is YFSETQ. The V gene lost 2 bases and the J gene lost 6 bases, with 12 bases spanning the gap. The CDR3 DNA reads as TGCGCCAGCAGCTTAATACAGGGTTCGGCCAACGTCCTGACTTTC. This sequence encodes CASSLIQGSANVLTF.

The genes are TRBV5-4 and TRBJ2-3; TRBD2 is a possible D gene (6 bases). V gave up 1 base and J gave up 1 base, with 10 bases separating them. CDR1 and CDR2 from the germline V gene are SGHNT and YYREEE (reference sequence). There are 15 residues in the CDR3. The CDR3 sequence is CASSLPSVGTDTQYF. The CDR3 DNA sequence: TGTGCCAGCAGCTTGCCTAGCGTCGGCACAGATACGCAGTATTTT.

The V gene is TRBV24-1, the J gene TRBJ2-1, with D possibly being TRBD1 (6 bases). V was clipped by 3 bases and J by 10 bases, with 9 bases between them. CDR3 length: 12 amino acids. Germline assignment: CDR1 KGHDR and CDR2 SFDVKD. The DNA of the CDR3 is TGTGCCACCAGTGATGCCGGGACAGAGCAGTTCTTC. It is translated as CATSDAGTEQFF.

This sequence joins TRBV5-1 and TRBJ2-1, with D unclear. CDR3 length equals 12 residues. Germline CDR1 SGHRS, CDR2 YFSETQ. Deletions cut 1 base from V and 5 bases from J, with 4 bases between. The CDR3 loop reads CASSLTNNEQFF. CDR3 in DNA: TGCGCCAGCAGCTTGACTAACAATGAGCAGTTCTTC.

CDR3 nucleotide sequence: TGTGCCAGCAGCTCAAGAGCAGGGAAACTCAATGAGCAGTTCTTC. Translating gives CASSSRAGKLNEQFF. The chain recombines TRBV9 with TRBJ2-1; D may be TRBD1 (5 bases). The CDR3 has 15 residues. CDR1 is SGDLS and CDR2 is YYNGEE in the germline V gene. The V end lost 4 bases, the J end lost 6 bases, and 17 bases lay between the germline ends.

CDR3 loop: CASSIETGALDTEAFF. The CDR3, as DNA: TGTGCCAGTAGTATAGAGACAGGGGCCCTGGACACTGAAGCTTTCTTT. The V and J genes are TRBV19 and TRBJ1-1; 8 bases are shared with TRBD1. CDR1 is LNHDA, CDR2 SQIVND, per germline (reference sequence). The CDR3 has 16 residues. The trim removed 0 bases at V and 3 bases at J, leaving 6 bases unmatched.

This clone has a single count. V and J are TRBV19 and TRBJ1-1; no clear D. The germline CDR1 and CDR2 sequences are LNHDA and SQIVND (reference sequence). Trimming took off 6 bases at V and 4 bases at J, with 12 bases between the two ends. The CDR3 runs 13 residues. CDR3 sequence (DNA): TGTGCCAGTAGGGGAGTGGAGGGCACTGAAGCTTTCTTT. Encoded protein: CASRGVEGTEAFF.

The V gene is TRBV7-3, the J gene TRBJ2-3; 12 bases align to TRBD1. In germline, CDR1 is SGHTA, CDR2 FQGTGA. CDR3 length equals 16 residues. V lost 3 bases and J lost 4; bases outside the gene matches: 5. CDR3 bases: TGTGCCAGCAGCTTGGGACAGGGGGCCGGGGCAGATACGCAGTATTTT. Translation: CASSLGQGAGADTQYF.

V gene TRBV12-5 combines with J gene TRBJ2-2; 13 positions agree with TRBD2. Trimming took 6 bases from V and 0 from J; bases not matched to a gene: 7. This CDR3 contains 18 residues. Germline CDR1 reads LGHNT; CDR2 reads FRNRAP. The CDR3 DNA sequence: TGTGCTAGTGGCAAGACGGGACTAGCGGGACCGAACACCGGGGAGCTGTTTTTT. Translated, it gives CASGKTGLAGPNTGELFF. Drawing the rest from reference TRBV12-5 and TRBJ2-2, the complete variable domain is DARVTQTPRHKVTEMGQEVTMRCQPILGHNTVFWYRQTMMQGLELLAYFRNRAPLDDSGMPKDRFSAEMPDATLATLKIQPSEPRDSAVYFCASGKTGLAGPNTGELFFGEGSRLTVL.

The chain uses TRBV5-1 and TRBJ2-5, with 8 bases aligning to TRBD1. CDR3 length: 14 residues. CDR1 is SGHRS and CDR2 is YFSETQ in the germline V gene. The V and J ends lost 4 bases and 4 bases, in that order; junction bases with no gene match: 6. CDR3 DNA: TGCGCCAGCAGCACCGGACAGGGTAGAGAGACCCAGTACTTC. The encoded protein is CASSTGQGRETQYF.

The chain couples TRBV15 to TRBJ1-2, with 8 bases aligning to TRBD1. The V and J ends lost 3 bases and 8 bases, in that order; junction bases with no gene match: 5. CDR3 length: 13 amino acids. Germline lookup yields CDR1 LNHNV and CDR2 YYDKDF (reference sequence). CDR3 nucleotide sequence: TGTGCCACCAGCAGGGACAGGGAGGAAGGCTACACCTTC. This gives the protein CATSRDREEGYTF.

The CDR3 spells CSVSRVILGSEQFF. The CDR3 DNA reads as TGCAGCGTCTCAAGAGTTATACTAGGCAGTGAGCAGTTCTTC. The chain combines TRBV29-1 with TRBJ2-1, with TRBD2 as a possible D gene (5 bases). CDR1 is SQVTM, CDR2 ANQGSEA, per germline. The CDR3 is made up of 14 amino acids. Between the trimmed V and J ends, which lost 6 bases and 9 bases, there was a span of 21 bases.

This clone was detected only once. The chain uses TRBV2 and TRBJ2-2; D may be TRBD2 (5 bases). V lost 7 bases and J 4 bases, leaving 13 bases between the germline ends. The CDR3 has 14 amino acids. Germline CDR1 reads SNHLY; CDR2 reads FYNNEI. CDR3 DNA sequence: TGTGCCAGCAATAGAGACCGGGGCACCGGGGAGCTGTTTTTT. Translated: CASNRDRGTGELFF.

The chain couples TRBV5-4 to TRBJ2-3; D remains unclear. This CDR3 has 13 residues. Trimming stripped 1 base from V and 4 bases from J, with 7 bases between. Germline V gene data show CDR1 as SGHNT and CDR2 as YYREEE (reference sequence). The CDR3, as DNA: TGTGCCAGCAGCTTGATCCCGGCAGATACGCAGTATTTT. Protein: CASSLIPADTQYF.

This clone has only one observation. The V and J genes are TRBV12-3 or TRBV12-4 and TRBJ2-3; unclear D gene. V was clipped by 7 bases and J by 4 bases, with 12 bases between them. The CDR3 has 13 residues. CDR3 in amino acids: CASNYRVADTQYF. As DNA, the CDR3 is TGTGCCAGCAATTATCGGGTGGCAGATACGCAGTATTTT.

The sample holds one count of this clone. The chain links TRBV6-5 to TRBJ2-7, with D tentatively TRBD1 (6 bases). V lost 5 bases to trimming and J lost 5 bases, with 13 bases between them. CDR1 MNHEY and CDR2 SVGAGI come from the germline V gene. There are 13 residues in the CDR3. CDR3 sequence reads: CASSPQGINEQYF. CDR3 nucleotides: TGTGCCAGCAGTCCCCAGGGGATCAACGAGCAGTACTTC.

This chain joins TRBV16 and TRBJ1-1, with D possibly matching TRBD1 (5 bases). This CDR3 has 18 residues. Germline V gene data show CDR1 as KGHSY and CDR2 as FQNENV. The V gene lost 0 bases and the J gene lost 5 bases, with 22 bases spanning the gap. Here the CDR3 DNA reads TGTGCCAGCAGCCAATCCACAGTGGTGACCGAAAGGGGAACTGAAGCTTTCTTT. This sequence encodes CASSQSTVVTERGTEAFF.

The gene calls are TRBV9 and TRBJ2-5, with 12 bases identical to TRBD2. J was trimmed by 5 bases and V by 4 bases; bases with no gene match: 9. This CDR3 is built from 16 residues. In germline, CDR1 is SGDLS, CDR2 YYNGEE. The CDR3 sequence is CASSPYTGTSGETQYF. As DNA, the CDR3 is TGTGCCAGCAGCCCTTATACCGGGACTAGCGGGGAGACCCAGTACTTC.

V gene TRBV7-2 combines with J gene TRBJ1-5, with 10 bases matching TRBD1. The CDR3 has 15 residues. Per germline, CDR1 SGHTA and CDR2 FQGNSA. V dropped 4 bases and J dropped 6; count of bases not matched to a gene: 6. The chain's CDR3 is CASSSGTGASQPQHF. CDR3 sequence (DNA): TGTGCCAGCAGCTCCGGGACAGGGGCGAGTCAGCCCCAGCATTTT.

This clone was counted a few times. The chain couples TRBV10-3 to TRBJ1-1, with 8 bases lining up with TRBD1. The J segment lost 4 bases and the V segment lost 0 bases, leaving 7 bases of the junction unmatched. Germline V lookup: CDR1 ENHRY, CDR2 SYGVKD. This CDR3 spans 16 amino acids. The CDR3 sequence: CAISESLTGGSTEAFF. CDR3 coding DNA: TGTGCCATCAGTGAGTCGTTAACAGGGGGGAGCACTGAAGCTTTCTTT.

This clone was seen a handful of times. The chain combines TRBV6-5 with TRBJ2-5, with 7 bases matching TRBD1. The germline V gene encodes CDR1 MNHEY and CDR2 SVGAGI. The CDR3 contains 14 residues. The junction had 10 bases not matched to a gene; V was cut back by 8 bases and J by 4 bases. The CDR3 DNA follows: TGTGCCAGCGCACAACAGGGGCTGGGAGAGACCCAGTACTTC. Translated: CASAQQGLGETQYF.

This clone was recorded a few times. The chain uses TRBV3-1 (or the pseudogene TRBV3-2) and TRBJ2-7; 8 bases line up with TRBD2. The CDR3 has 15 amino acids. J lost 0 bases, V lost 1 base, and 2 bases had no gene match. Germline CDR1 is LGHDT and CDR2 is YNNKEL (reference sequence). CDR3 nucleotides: TGTGCCAGCAGCCAAGGCCGGGGGGGCTCCTACGAGCAGTACTTC. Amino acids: CASSQGRGGSYEQYF.

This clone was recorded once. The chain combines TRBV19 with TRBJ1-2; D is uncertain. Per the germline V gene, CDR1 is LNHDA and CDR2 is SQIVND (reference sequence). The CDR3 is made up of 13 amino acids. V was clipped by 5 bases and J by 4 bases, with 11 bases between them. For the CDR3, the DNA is TGTGCCAGTAGTGAGGATGGAAGCTATGGCTACACCTTC. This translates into CASSEDGSYGYTF.

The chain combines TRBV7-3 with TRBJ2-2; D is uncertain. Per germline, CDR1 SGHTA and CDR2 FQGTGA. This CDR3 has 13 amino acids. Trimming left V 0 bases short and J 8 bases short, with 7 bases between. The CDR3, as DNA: TGTGCCAGCAGCTTAACGGGCTTGGGGGAGCTGTTTTTT. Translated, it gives CASSLTGLGELFF.